This T cell receptor beta chain was sequenced in a study of cytomegalovirus exposure and HLA in healthy donors. Germline assignment: CDR1 SNHLY and CDR2 FYNNEI. CDR3 size: 20 residues. V was clipped by 6 bases and J by 0 bases; unmatched bases: 17. 60 Vbeta and 13 Jbeta primers were used in PCR. Produced via immunoSEQ multiplex PCR; TCRdb's table is partial and in-frame only. The sample includes about 150,000 clones, roughly four fifths seen only once; the top ten take about 3%. Input material: PBMCs. The clonotype was recovered from a man aged 35-49 years in good health and CMV-seropositive. The chain employs TRBV2 and TRBJ1-5; 10 nucleotides align to TRBD1. In nucleotides, the CDR3 is TGTGCCAGCAGCGGTAGACAGGGGGCTACTTCCGGTCATAGCAATCAGCCCCAGCATTTT. It is translated as CASSGRQGATSGHSNQPQHF.